This is a list of T cell receptor beta chains from one sample in a study of blood T cells in healthy people across ages. TCRdb fed the 5' RACE reads into MiXCR, producing one record per CDR3 protein. The table lists some 710,000 distinct CDR3 sequences, about 45% of them singletons, with around 18% in the top ten. The sequencing sample was made of blood. These receptors were collected from a man older than 75 in good health. CDR3s include the opening cysteine and the closing phenylalanine or tryptophan. A D gene is named only where the DNA matches it firmly. Expanded clones get a size class; other rows say once, few or many, or leave the size out.

d_gene,j_gene,abundance,v_gene,CDR3nt,CDR3aa
NA,TRBJ2-3,few,TRBV4-2,TGTGCCAGCAGCCAAGGCCTTGGCGGGGATCTCACAGATACGCAGTATTTT,CASSQGLGGDLTDTQYF
TRBD2,TRBJ2-7,NA,TRBV6-2/TRBV6-3,TGTGCCAGCAGTATGACTAGCGGGAGGGCCAACAATGAGCAGTACTTC,CASSMTSGRANNEQYF
NA,TRBJ2-2,NA,TRBV5-1,TGCGCCATCCGATGGGGAGTCAGGGTAGGGGCCGGGGAGCTGTTTTTT,CAIRWGVRVGAGELFF
NA,TRBJ2-1,NA,TRBV9,TGTGCCAGCAGCGTAGTCCCCAGCGGAGAGCAGTTCTTC,CASSVVPSGEQFF
NA,TRBJ1-5,NA,TRBV12-3/TRBV12-4,TGTGCCAGCTGTGGGCAGGGAAGCAATCAGCCCCAGCATTTT,CASCGQGSNQPQHF
NA,TRBJ2-2,NA,TRBV11-1,TGTGCCAGCAGCTCCGTAGGGAGCGGGACCGGGGAGCTGTTTTTT,CASSSVGSGTGELFF
NA,TRBJ2-3,NA,TRBV5-1,TGCGCCAGCAGCGAAGCGGGTGCTTCCTCAGATACGCAGTATTTT,CASSEAGASSDTQYF
NA,TRBJ1-6,few,TRBV12-3/TRBV12-4,TGTGCCATCCGGCTGGGGGGCGTTGGAAATTCACCCCTCCACTTT,CAIRLGGVGNSPLHF
NA,TRBJ2-7,NA,TRBV7-9,TGTGCCAGCAGCCACACTAAGACAAGCGGCTACGAGCAGTACTTC,CASSHTKTSGYEQYF
TRBD2,TRBJ2-2,few,TRBV11-3,TGTGCCAGCAGCTTTCTAGCGGGAGTTAAGAACACCGGGGAGCTGTTTTTT,CASSFLAGVKNTGELFF
NA,TRBJ2-1,many,TRBV14,TGTGCCAGCAGCCAAGATCTGCGCGGGGAGCAGTTCTTC,CASSQDLRGEQFF
NA,TRBJ2-3,NA,TRBV27,TGTGCCAGCAGTTCCTACGTGGGGGAGGTTCCAGATACGCAGTATTTT,CASSSYVGEVPDTQYF
TRBD2,TRBJ2-3,NA,TRBV12-3/TRBV12-4,TGTGCCAGCAGTGGAGGGACTAGCGGGGACTCAGATACGCAGTATTTT,CASSGGTSGDSDTQYF
NA,TRBJ2-6,NA,TRBV7-2,TGTGCCAGCAGCTCCCCCCGTAACTCTGGGGCCAACGTCCTGACTTTC,CASSSPRNSGANVLTF
NA,TRBJ2-7,few,TRBV20-1,TGCAGTGCTGGGGACGGCTACTCCTACGAGCAGTACTTC,CSAGDGYSYEQYF
TRBD2,TRBJ2-7,few,TRBV27,TGTGCCAGCAGCTTTACTAGCGGTCTTCAGTACGAGCAGTACTTC,CASSFTSGLQYEQYF
TRBD2,TRBJ2-1,NA,TRBV7-2,TGTGCCAGCAGCCTCCGGGTAGCGGGAGAAAATGAGCAGTTCTTC,CASSLRVAGENEQFF
NA,TRBJ1-1,NA,TRBV14,TGTGCCAGCAGCCAGCTACAGGGAGACACTGAAGCTTTCTTT,CASSQLQGDTEAFF
TRBD1,TRBJ1-6,NA,TRBV20-1,TGCAGTGCGCCGTCTGGGACAGGGTATTCACCCCTCCACTTT,CSAPSGTGYSPLHF
NA,TRBJ2-2,NA,TRBV18,TGTGCCAGCTCATCCTCGGCTTCCGGGGAGCTGTTTTTT,CASSSSASGELFF
NA,TRBJ2-1,NA,TRBV2,TGTGCCAGCTCTGAGCAGTTCTTC,CASSEQFF
NA,TRBJ2-2,NA,TRBV14,TGTGCCGGCAGCGTAAGGCCCGGGGAGCTGTTTTTT,CAGSVRPGELFF
NA,TRBJ2-3,NA,TRBV5-1,TGCGCCAGCAGCGTGGCTACAGTGGCAGATACGCAGTATTTT,CASSVATVADTQYF
NA,TRBJ2-3,NA,TRBV7-2,TGTGCCAGCAGCTTCCGGGACCAGACGGATACGCAGTATTTT,CASSFRDQTDTQYF
NA,TRBJ2-5,NA,TRBV4-2,TGTGCCAGCAGCGCCGGCCCAGGCCAAGAGACCCAGTACTTC,CASSAGPGQETQYF
NA,TRBJ2-5,few,TRBV28,TGTGCCAGCAGTCCGAATGATGAGACCCAGTACTTC,CASSPNDETQYF
NA,TRBJ2-7,few,TRBV7-3,TGTGCCAGCAGCTTATCATGGGGTAGAGGGATTGTCTACGAGCAGTACTTC,CASSLSWGRGIVYEQYF
NA,TRBJ2-7,NA,TRBV7-2,TGTGCCAGCAGCTCTAGCCCGGACTTTTTCTACGAGCAGTACTTC,CASSSSPDFFYEQYF